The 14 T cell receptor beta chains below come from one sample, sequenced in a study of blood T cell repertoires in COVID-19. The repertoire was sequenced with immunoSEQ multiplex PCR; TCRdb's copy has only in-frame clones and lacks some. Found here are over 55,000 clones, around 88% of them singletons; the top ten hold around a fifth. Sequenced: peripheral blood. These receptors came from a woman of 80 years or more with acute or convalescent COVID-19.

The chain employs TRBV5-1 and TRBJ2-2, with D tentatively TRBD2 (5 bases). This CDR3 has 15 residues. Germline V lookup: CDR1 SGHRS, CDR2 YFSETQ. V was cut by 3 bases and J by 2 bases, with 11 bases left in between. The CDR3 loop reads CASSSGSTNTGELFF. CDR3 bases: TGCGCCAGCAGCTCGGGAAGCACCAACACCGGGGAGCTGTTTTTT.

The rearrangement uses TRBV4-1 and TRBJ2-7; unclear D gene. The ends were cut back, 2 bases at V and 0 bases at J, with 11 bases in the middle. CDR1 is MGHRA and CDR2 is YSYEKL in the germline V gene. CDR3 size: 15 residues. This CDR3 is CASSQILAISYEQYF. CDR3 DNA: TGCGCCAGCAGCCAAATATTGGCCATCTCCTACGAGCAGTACTTC.

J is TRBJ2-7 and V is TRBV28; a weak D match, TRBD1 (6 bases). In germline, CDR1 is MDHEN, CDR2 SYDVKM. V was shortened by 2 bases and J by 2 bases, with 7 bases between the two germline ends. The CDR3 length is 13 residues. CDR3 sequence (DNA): TGTGCCAGCAGTTTAGGGACACCCTACGAGCAGTACTTC. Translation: CASSLGTPYEQYF.

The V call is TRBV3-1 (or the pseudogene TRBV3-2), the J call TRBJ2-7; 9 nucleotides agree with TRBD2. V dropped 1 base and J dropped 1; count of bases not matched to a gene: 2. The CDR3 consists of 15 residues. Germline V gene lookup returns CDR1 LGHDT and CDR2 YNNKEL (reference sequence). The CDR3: CASSQGLAGSYEQYF. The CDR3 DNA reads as TGTGCCAGCAGCCAAGGCCTAGCGGGATCCTACGAGCAGTACTTC.

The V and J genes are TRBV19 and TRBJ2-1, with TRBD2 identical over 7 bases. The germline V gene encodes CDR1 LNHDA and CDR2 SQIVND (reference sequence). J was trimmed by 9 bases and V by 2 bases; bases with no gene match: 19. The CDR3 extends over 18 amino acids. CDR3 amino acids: CASSINLGTIPQPAEQFF. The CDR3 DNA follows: TGTGCCAGTAGTATAAATTTGGGGACTATCCCCCAGCCGGCTGAGCAGTTCTTC. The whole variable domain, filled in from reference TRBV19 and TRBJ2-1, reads DGGITQSPKYLFRKEGQNVTLSCEQNLNHDAMYWYRQDPGQGLRLIYYSQIVNDFQKGDIAEGYSVSREKKESFPLTVTSAQKNPTAFYLCASSINLGTIPQPAEQFFGPGTRLTVL.

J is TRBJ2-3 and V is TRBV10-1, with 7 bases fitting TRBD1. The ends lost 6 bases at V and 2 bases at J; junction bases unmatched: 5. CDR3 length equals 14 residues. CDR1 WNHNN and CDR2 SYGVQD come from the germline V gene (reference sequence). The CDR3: CASSLGQNTDTQYF. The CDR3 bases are TGCGCCAGCAGCCTGGGACAGAACACAGATACGCAGTATTTT.

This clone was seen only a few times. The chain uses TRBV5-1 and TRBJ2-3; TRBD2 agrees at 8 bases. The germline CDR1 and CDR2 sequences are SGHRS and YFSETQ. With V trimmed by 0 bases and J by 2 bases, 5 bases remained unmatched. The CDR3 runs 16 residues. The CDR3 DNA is TGCGCCAGCAGCTTGGCCGGTAGCGGGGTCACAGATACGCAGTATTTT. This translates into CASSLAGSGVTDTQYF. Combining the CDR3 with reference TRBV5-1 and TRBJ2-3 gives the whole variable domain KAGVTQTPRYLIKTRGQQVTLSCSPISGHRSVSWYQQTPGQGLQFLFEYFSETQRNKGNFPGRFSGRQFSNSRSEMNVSTLELGDSALYLCASSLAGSGVTDTQYFGPGTRLTVL.

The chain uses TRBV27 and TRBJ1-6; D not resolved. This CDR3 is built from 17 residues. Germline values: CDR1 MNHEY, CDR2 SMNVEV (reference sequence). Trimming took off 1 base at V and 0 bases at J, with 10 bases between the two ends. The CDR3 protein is CASSLFTSSSYNSPLHF. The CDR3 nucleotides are TGTGCCAGCAGTTTATTTACGTCGAGCTCCTATAATTCACCCCTCCACTTT.

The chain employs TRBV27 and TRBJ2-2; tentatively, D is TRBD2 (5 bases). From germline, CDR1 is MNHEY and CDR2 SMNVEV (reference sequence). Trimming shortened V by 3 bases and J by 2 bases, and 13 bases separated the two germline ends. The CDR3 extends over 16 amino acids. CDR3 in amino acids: CASSFGLPQNTGELFF. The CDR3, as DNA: TGTGCCAGCAGTTTCGGACTCCCCCAAAACACCGGGGAGCTGTTTTTT.

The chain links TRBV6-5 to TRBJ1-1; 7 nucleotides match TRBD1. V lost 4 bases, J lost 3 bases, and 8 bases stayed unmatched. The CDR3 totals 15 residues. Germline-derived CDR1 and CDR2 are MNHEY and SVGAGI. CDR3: CASSLATTGDTEAFF. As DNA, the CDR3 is TGTGCCAGCAGTTTGGCGACAACAGGGGACACTGAAGCTTTCTTT.

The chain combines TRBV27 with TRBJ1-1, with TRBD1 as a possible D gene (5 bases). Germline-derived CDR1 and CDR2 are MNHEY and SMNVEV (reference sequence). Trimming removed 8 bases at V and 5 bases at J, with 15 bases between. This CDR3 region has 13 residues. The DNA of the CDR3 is TGTGCCAGCGTCCCAGTGGGGGGGACTGAAGCTTTCTTT. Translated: CASVPVGGTEAFF.

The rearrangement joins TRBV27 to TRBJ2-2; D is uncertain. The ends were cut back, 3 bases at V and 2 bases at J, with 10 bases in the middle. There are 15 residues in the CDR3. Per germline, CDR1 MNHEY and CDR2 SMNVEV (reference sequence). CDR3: CASSLFLLNTGELFF. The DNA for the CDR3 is TGTGCCAGCAGTTTGTTTCTACTAAACACCGGGGAGCTGTTTTTT.

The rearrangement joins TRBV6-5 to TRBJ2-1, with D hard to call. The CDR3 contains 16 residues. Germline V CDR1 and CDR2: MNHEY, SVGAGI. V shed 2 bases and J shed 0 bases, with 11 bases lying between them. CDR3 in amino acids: CASSYRKRSSYNEQFF. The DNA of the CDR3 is TGTGCCAGCAGTTACCGTAAACGGAGCTCCTACAATGAGCAGTTCTTC.

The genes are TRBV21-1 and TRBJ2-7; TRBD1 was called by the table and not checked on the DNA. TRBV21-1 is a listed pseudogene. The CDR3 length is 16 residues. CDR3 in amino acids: CASSRTEPMRGYEQYF. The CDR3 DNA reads TGTGCCAGCAGCAGGACAGAGCCCATGAGGGGTTACGAGCAGTACTTC.